One and the same sample provided the 23 T cell receptor beta chains below, sequenced in a study of T cells in Graves' hyperthyroidism and ophthalmopathy. What was amplified from RNA transcripts were TCR beta CDR3 regions. During a first-round RT-PCR of the TCR CDR3, the HTBI primer set was used. TCRdb fed the multiplex PCR reads into MiXCR, producing one record per CDR3 protein. The sample includes approximately 300,000 distinct CDR3 sequences, 15% to 20% seen only once; the top ten take about 40%. What was sequenced was blood. All receptors come from a man aged 45-60 years with Graves' ophthalmopathy.

V gene TRBV20-1 combines with J gene TRBJ2-3; D is perhaps TRBD1 (6 bases). Trimming took off 0 bases at V and 0 bases at J, with 7 bases between the two ends. The CDR3 contains 14 residues. Per germline, CDR1 DFQATT and CDR2 SNEGSKA (reference sequence). This CDR3 is CSARDQGSTDTQYF. In DNA form, the CDR3 reads TGCAGTGCTAGAGATCAGGGGAGCACAGATACGCAGTATTTT.

This clonotype occurred many times. This chain joins TRBV27 and TRBJ2-3; TRBD1 aligns across 8 bases. V shed 1 base and J 4 bases; nucleotides not matched to a gene: 7. The CDR3 contains 16 residues. Germline lookup yields CDR1 MNHEY and CDR2 SMNVEV (reference sequence). The CDR3 is CASSLLSAGGPDTQYF. As DNA, the CDR3 is TGTGCCAGCAGTTTATTATCGGCAGGGGGCCCAGATACGCAGTATTTT.

The chain employs TRBV10-3 and TRBJ1-1; unclear D gene. Germline loops: CDR1 ENHRY, CDR2 SYGVKD. V lost 11 bases to trimming and J lost 1 base, with 14 bases between them. The CDR3 runs 13 residues. The CDR3, as DNA: TGTGCCGTCAAAATCGGTTCGAACACTGAAGCTTTCTTT. Translation gives CAVKIGSNTEAFF.

With respect to this clonotype: A much larger clone lies a single base off, so this may be a read error. The chain links TRBV5-5 to TRBJ1-5, with D unclear. V lost 1 base and J lost 6, with 11 bases in between. The CDR3 consists of 14 residues. Germline V CDR1 and CDR2: SGHKS, YYEKEE (reference sequence). The CDR3 DNA reads as TGTGCCAGCAGCTTGTACCATGAAACTCAGCCCCAGCATTTT. This translates into CASSLYHETQPQHF.

With respect to this clonotype: This may be a read error, as it is one base from a much larger clone. The CDR3 end shows no conserved phenylalanine or tryptophan, and so a read error is likely. The chain uses TRBV3-1 and TRBJ1-2, with 9 bases matching TRBD1. V lost 2 bases and J lost 4; bases outside the gene matches: 5. CDR1 is LGHDT and CDR2 is YNNKEL in the germline V gene (reference sequence). The CDR3 covers 15 residues. CDR3 loop: CASSQNRGRGYGYTL. The CDR3 nucleotides read TGTGCCAGCAGCCAAAACAGGGGGCGAGGCTATGGCTACACCCTC.

This clonotype was seen more than once but under ten times. The rearrangement uses TRBV12-3 or TRBV12-4 and TRBJ2-1; no clear D. The V end lost 3 bases, the J end lost 7 bases, and 10 bases lay between the germline ends. The CDR3 is made up of 13 amino acids. The CDR3 nucleotides read TGTGCCAGCAGTTTGGGCAGCCTGAATGAGCAGTTCTTC. Protein product: CASSLGSLNEQFF.

The sample holds a few counts of this clonotype. V is TRBV3-1 and J is TRBJ2-5; 8 bases fit TRBD2. In germline, CDR1 is LGHDT, CDR2 YNNKEL (reference sequence). There are 16 residues in the CDR3. Unmatched junction bases numbered 5, after V lost 0 bases and J lost 2 bases. The CDR3 DNA is TGTGCCAGCAGCCAAGAGAGGACTAGCAGACAAGAGACCCAGTACTTC. Its protein product is CASSQERTSRQETQYF.

This clonotype was recorded a few times. The V and J genes are TRBV6-1 and TRBJ1-5; D possibly corresponds to TRBD1 (6 bases). V was pared by 11 bases and J by 2 bases, with 16 bases between. There are 14 residues in the CDR3. Germline CDR1 reads MNHNS; CDR2 reads SASEGT. The CDR3 sequence is CASKGGSGNQPQHF. The CDR3 nucleotides read TGTGCCTCCAAGGGGGGCTCGGGCAATCAGCCCCAGCATTTT.

This clonotype was counted at least ten times. The chain has TRBV11-2 and TRBJ2-7; 10 bases line up with TRBD2. This CDR3 comprises 15 residues. Per germline, CDR1 SGHAT and CDR2 FQNNGV. V was pared by 3 bases and J by 5 bases, with 7 bases of the junction left unmatched. CDR3 nucleotides: TGTGCCAGCAGCTTCCGTAGCGGGAGGTCCAACGAGCAGTACTTC. Its protein is CASSFRSGRSNEQYF.

This clonotype was recorded at least ten times. The chain couples TRBV11-2 to TRBJ2-7, with TRBD2 identical over 12 bases. Germline-derived CDR1 and CDR2 are SGHAT and FQNNGV. V trimming: 5 bases; J trimming: 6 bases; junction bases outside the gene matches: 8. This CDR3 region has 15 residues. CDR3 nucleotide sequence: TGTGCCAGCAGCCAGGAGCCTAGCGGGAGGGCCGAGCAGTACTTC. Its translation: CASSQEPSGRAEQYF.

A few counts support this clonotype. CDR3 residues: CAWSPSLREGDVYEQYF. The CDR3 coding sequence is TGTGCCTGGAGTCCCTCCCTCCGGGAGGGTGATGTCTACGAGCAGTACTTC. The chain recombines TRBV30 with TRBJ2-7; 8 bases map to TRBD2. Trimming took 2 bases from V and 3 from J; bases not matched to a gene: 15. The germline CDR1 and CDR2 sequences are GTSNPN and SVGIG (reference sequence). The CDR3 contains 17 residues.

In this sample, this clonotype turned up many times. The J gene is TRBJ1-2, the V gene TRBV20-1; D perhaps matches TRBD1 (5 bases). This CDR3 spans 12 amino acids. The V and J ends lost 3 bases and 6 bases respectively, with 11 bases between them. In germline, CDR1 is DFQATT, CDR2 SNEGSKA (reference sequence). For the CDR3, the DNA is TGCAGTGCTAGGGACACGGGCAATGGCTACACCTTC. This gives the protein CSARDTGNGYTF.

Comments on this clonotype: A much larger clone lies a single base off, so this may be a read error. The genes are TRBV7-3 and TRBJ2-1; the D gene is possibly TRBD2 (5 bases). This CDR3 spans 15 amino acids. The germline CDR1 and CDR2 sequences are SGHTA and FQGTGA. V dropped 5 bases and J dropped 2 bases, with 13 bases sitting between them. CDR3 DNA: TGTGCCAGCAGCCCCAGCGAGAGGGCCTACAATGAGCAGTTCTTC. Translation gives CASSPSERAYNEQFF. Supplemented by reference TRBV7-3 and TRBJ2-1, the full variable domain reads GAGVSQTPSNKVTEKGKYVELRCDPISGHTALYWYRQSLGQGPEFLIYFQGTGAADDSGLPNDRFFAVRPEGSVSTLKIQRTERGDSAVYLCASSPSERAYNEQFFGPGTRLTVL.

Ten or more counts support this clonotype. The V gene is TRBV7-2, the J gene TRBJ2-7, with TRBD2 as a possible D gene (5 bases). The CDR3 loop spans 15 amino acids. Deletions cut 1 base from V and 1 base from J, with 11 bases between. The germline V gene encodes CDR1 SGHTA and CDR2 FQGNSA. The CDR3 region has the DNA TGTGCCAGCAGCTTAGTGGCGGGTTCTTCCTACGAGCAGTACTTC. Translated: CASSLVAGSSYEQYF.

The chain employs TRBV12-3 or TRBV12-4 and TRBJ2-2; the match to TRBD1 covers 7 bases. The CDR3 sequence is 16 residues long. J was trimmed by 5 bases and V by 1 base; bases with no gene match: 7. CDR3 region: CASSLDRGKGTGELFF. In DNA form, the CDR3 reads TGTGCCAGCAGTTTAGACAGGGGAAAGGGGACCGGGGAGCTGTTTTTT.

This rearrangement joins TRBV3-1 to TRBJ2-7; perhaps TRBD1 as D (6 bases). Trimming stripped 3 bases from V and 3 bases from J, with 12 bases between. The V gene's germline CDR1 is LGHDT and CDR2 YNNKEL (reference sequence). This CDR3 is built from 14 residues. This CDR3 is CASSQTTGYYEQYF. As DNA, the CDR3 is TGTGCCAGCAGCCAGACGACAGGTTACTACGAGCAGTACTTC.

This clonotype was picked up many times. The chain couples TRBV7-9 to TRBJ1-1, with D maybe TRBD1 (5 bases). The CDR3 sequence is 13 residues long. The germline V gene has CDR1 SEHNR and CDR2 FQNEAQ (reference sequence). V was cut by 6 bases and J by 6 bases, with 14 bases left in between. The CDR3 here is CASRPRGGSEAFF. The CDR3 DNA follows: TGTGCCAGCAGGCCTCGGGGGGGGTCTGAAGCTTTCTTT. Based on the CDR3 plus reference TRBV7-9 and TRBJ1-1, the full variable domain is DTGVSQNPRHKITKRGQNVTFRCDPISEHNRLYWYRQTLGQGPEFLTYFQNEAQLEKSRLLSDRFSAERPKGSFSTLEIQRTEQGDSAMYLCASRPRGGSEAFFGQGTRLTVV.

The V and J genes are TRBV6-1 and TRBJ2-7, with TRBD1 matching 7 bases. The CDR3 runs to 14 residues. V was clipped by 0 bases and J by 6 bases; unmatched bases: 5. CDR1 MNHNS and CDR2 SASEGT come from the germline V gene. The CDR3 nucleotides read TGTGCCAGCAGTGAAGCGCGCAGGGGGACCGAGCAGTACTTC. Its protein product is CASSEARRGTEQYF.

The chain has TRBV10-3 and TRBJ2-2; possibly TRBD2 for D (7 bases). V dropped 10 bases and J dropped 4 bases, with 19 bases sitting between them. The CDR3 has 15 residues. The V gene's germline CDR1 is ENHRY and CDR2 SYGVKD. CDR3 bases: TGTGCCACCGGGAGCGGGAAGGGGGGCACCGGGGAGCTGTTTTTT. It is translated as CATGSGKGGTGELFF.

The chain has TRBV3-1 and TRBJ1-6, with D perhaps matching TRBD1 (5 bases). The CDR3 spans 15 residues. The germline V and J ends were trimmed by 3 bases and 7 bases, with 13 bases remaining between them. CDR1 is LGHDT and CDR2 is YNNKEL in the germline V gene (reference sequence). CDR3 sequence (DNA): TGTGCCAGCAGCCAGGGACGGTTATTAAATTCACCCCTCCACTTT. Encoded protein: CASSQGRLLNSPLHF.

This chain connects TRBV18 to TRBJ2-5, with D perhaps TRBD2 (5 bases). Germline-derived CDR1 and CDR2 are KGHSH and LQKENI. The CDR3 runs to 16 residues. Trimming stripped 6 bases from V and 2 bases from J, with 19 bases between. The CDR3 protein is CASSPPGSPNQETQYF. The DNA of the CDR3 is TGTGCCAGCTCCCCTCCGGGGAGTCCGAATCAAGAGACCCAGTACTTC.

The V call is TRBV7-8, the J call TRBJ1-1; D remains ambiguous. The CDR3 runs to 13 residues. Germline CDR1 reads SGHVS; CDR2 reads FQNEAQ. V dropped 4 bases and J dropped 7 bases, with 13 bases sitting between them. The CDR3 sequence: CASSSSLMDEAFF. The CDR3 DNA follows: TGTGCCAGCAGCTCAAGTTTAATGGATGAAGCTTTCTTT.

This clonotype was detected only a few times. This sequence joins TRBV12-3 or TRBV12-4 and TRBJ1-2; D gene uncertain. Trimming removed 5 bases from V and 6 bases from J, with 10 bases in between. This CDR3 has 12 residues. In DNA form, the CDR3 reads TGTGCCAGCAGTCCTGGTTCGAATGGCTACACCTTC. As protein: CASSPGSNGYTF.